The rows below give T cell receptor beta chains drawn from one sample of a study of cytomegalovirus exposure and HLA in healthy donors. Sequencing used immunoSEQ multiplex PCR; TCRdb keeps in-frame clones, though not all of them. The data show some 68,000 clones, approximately 96% seen once. Sequencing was performed on PBMCs. Receptors were obtained from a man between 18 and 29 years old in good health and CMV-seronegative. The CDR3 runs from the conserved cysteine through the conserved F or W. D genes are given only for firm matches. Size is omitted from some rows. Given values are once, few, many or a class for expanded clones.

TRBJ2-1,13,NA,NA,TRBV5-1,CASSLDYHNEQFF,TGCGCCAGCAGCTTGGACTACCACAATGAGCAGTTCTTC
TRBJ2-7,14,NA,NA,TRBV10-2,CASSEQALSYEQYF,TGCGCCAGCAGTGAGCAGGCCCTCTCCTACGAGCAGTACTTC
TRBJ2-2,14,NA,NA,TRBV25-1,CASSELGDTGELFF,TGTGCCAGCAGTGAATTGGGCGACACCGGGGAGCTGTTTTTT
TRBJ1-1,13,NA,NA,TRBV29-1,CSTSQTVNTEAFF,TGCAGCACGTCTCAAACAGTGAACACTGAAGCTTTCTTT
TRBJ1-5,14,TRBD1,NA,TRBV9,CASSATGEDQPQHF,TGTGCCAGCAGCGCCACAGGGGAAGATCAGCCCCAGCATTTT
TRBJ1-2,12,NA,NA,TRBV14,CASSQSGYGYTF,TGTGCCAGCAGCCAATCGGGCTATGGCTACACCTTC
TRBJ1-2,14,TRBD1,NA,TRBV27,CASSLGGGDYGYTF,TGTGCCAGCAGTTTAGGAGGGGGCGACTATGGCTACACCTTC
TRBJ1-4,14,NA,NA,TRBV7-9,CASSQTATNEKLFF,TGTGCCAGCAGCCAGACTGCAACTAATGAAAAACTGTTTTTT
TRBJ2-3,17,TRBD1,NA,TRBV7-9,CASSFERGTGRVDTQYF,TGTGCCAGCAGCTTCGAGAGGGGGACAGGGCGTGTAGATACGCAGTATTTT
TRBJ1-2,15,TRBD1,once,TRBV11-3,CASSPAVDRVGGYTF,TGTGCCAGCAGCCCTGCCGTCGACAGGGTGGGCGGCTACACCTTC
TRBJ2-6,18,TRBD1,NA,TRBV2,CASRKTGGSFSGANVLTF,TGTGCCAGCAGGAAAACAGGGGGCTCCTTCTCTGGGGCCAACGTCCTGACTTTC
TRBJ2-3,18,TRBD2,NA,TRBV11-3,CASSLLGLADKYTDTQYF,TGTGCCAGCAGCTTATTAGGACTAGCGGATAAGTACACAGATACGCAGTATTTT
TRBJ2-3,14,TRBD2,NA,TRBV10-3,CAISPGTSTNTQYF,TGTGCCATCAGTCCCGGGACTAGTACAAATACGCAGTATTTT
TRBJ1-5,13,NA,once,TRBV10-2,CASSDAGGQPQHF,TGCGCCAGCAGTGACGCGGGTGGGCAGCCCCAGCATTTT
TRBJ1-5,18,NA,NA,TRBV4-2,CASSQVPTGSFSNQPQHF,TGTGCCAGCAGCCAAGTTCCAACAGGAAGCTTTAGCAATCAGCCCCAGCATTTT
TRBJ2-5,16,TRBD2,NA,TRBV29-1,CSVVLSSGRAQKTQYF,TGCAGCGTTGTGTTATCTAGCGGGAGGGCCCAAAAGACCCAGTACTTC
TRBJ2-2,14,NA,NA,TRBV29-1,CSVEVSGNTGELFF,TGCAGCGTTGAAGTCTCGGGTAACACCGGGGAGCTGTTTTTT
TRBJ1-5,15,NA,NA,TRBV30,CAWSVRDRVGQPQHF,TGTGCCTGGAGCGTCCGTGACCGGGTGGGTCAGCCCCAGCATTTT
TRBJ1-2,11,NA,NA,TRBV6-5,CASRSDYGYTF,TGTGCCAGCAGGTCAGATTATGGCTACACCTTC
TRBJ2-7,16,NA,NA,TRBV14,CASSQGSGITYYEQYF,TGTGCCAGCAGCCAAGGGTCAGGTATAACTTACTACGAGCAGTACTTC
TRBJ2-3,16,NA,NA,TRBV19,CASSIVQGLGTDTQYF,TGTGCCAGTAGTATTGTCCAGGGGCTCGGCACAGATACGCAGTATTTT
TRBJ1-3,15,NA,NA,TRBV28,CASNKNRVTADTIYF,TGTGCCAGCAATAAAAACAGGGTGACAGCAGACACCATATATTTT
TRBJ1-2,14,NA,NA,TRBV28,CASSLRDWGEGYTF,TGTGCCAGCAGTTTAAGGGACTGGGGAGAGGGCTACACCTTC
TRBJ1-2,13,NA,once,TRBV6-5,CASSQYREHGYTF,TGTGCCAGCAGCCAATACAGGGAGCATGGCTACACCTTC
TRBJ2-5,15,NA,NA,TRBV5-6,CASSLDVGGWETQYF,TGTGCCAGCAGCTTGGACGTGGGAGGATGGGAGACCCAGTACTTC
TRBJ1-1,14,TRBD1,NA,TRBV7-9,CASSPYPTGSEAFF,TGTGCCAGCAGCCCCTACCCGACAGGGTCTGAAGCTTTCTTT
TRBJ1-6,17,TRBD1,NA,TRBV5-4,CASSYAQGARANSPLHF,TGTGCCAGCAGCTACGCCCAGGGGGCGCGGGCCAATTCACCCCTCCACTTT
TRBJ2-7,15,TRBD1,NA,TRBV27,CASSLRDRGSYEQYF,TGTGCCAGCAGTTTACGAGACAGGGGGTCCTACGAGCAGTACTTC
TRBJ2-3,16,NA,NA,TRBV7-9,CASSGLLQPGTDTQYF,TGTGCCAGCAGTGGGCTTCTCCAGCCGGGCACAGATACGCAGTATTTT
TRBJ2-3,16,TRBD1,NA,TRBV13,CASSLGGGEETDTQYF,TGTGCCAGCAGCTTAGGAGGGGGCGAGGAAACAGATACGCAGTATTTT
TRBJ1-1,12,NA,NA,TRBV2,CASGSSNTEAFF,TGTGCCAGCGGTAGCTCTAACACTGAAGCTTTCTTT